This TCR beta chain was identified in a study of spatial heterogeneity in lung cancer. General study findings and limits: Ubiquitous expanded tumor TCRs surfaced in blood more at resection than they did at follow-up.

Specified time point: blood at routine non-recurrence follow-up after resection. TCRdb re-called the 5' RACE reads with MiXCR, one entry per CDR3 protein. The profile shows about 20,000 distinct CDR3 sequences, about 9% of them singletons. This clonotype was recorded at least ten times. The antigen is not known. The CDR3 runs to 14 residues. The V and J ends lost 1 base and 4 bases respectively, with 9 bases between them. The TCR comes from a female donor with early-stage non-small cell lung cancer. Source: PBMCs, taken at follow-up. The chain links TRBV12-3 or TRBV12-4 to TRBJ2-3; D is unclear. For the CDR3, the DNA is TGTGCCAGCAGTTTAGATGGTGGGCCAGATACGCAGTATTTT. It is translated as CASSLDGGPDTQYF.